The rows below give T cell receptor beta chains drawn from one sample of a study of blood T cells in healthy people across ages. TCRdb analysed the 5' RACE reads with MiXCR anew, one entry per CDR3 protein. The sample has under 2,000,000 distinct CDR3 sequences; about 50% are singletons. Sequenced input: blood. All receptors come from a woman aged 40 to 50 in good health. The CDR3 runs from the conserved cysteine through the conserved F or W. D genes are given only for firm matches. The listing skips clone size in some rows; elsewhere it reads once, few, many or a size class.

CDR3 protein | CDR3 DNA | J gene | V gene | clone size | D gene
CATSRPGGLAQYF | TGTGCCACCAGCAGACCGGGGGGTCTAGCCCAGTACTTC | TRBJ2-5 | TRBV15 | . | TRBD2
CSNPGQAYEQYF | TGCAGCAACCCGGGACAGGCCTACGAGCAGTACTTC | TRBJ2-7 | TRBV29-1 | . | TRBD1
CASSLRIFRGDVSNEQFF | TGTGCCAGCAGTTTAAGAATTTTCCGGGGTGATGTGTCCAATGAGCAGTTCTTC | TRBJ2-1 | TRBV27 | . | .
CASSRLAGGILDEQYF | TGTGCCAGCAGCAGACTAGCGGGGGGGATCCTAGATGAGCAGTACTTC | TRBJ2-7 | TRBV7-9 | . | TRBD2
CASSFTGENTEAFF | TGTGCCAGCAGCTTTACAGGGGAGAACACTGAAGCTTTCTTT | TRBJ1-1 | TRBV7-8 | . | TRBD1
CATSREGQGGDTQYF | TGTGCCACCAGCAGGGAAGGACAGGGGGGGGATACGCAGTATTTT | TRBJ2-3 | TRBV15 | . | TRBD1
CASRRQGARDTQYF | TGTGCCAGCAGGCGACAGGGGGCTAGAGATACGCAGTATTTT | TRBJ2-3 | TRBV27 | . | TRBD1
CASSRLAGGSQETQYF | TGTGCCAGCAGCCGGTTAGCGGGGGGATCCCAAGAGACCCAGTACTTC | TRBJ2-5 | TRBV3-1 | few | TRBD2
CASSRSTSDYRETQYF | TGTGCCAGCAGTCGGTCGACTAGCGATTATCGAGAGACCCAGTACTTC | TRBJ2-5 | TRBV6-2/TRBV6-3 | few | TRBD2
CASSAQRQGSTEAFF | TGTGCCAGCAGCGCCCAACGACAGGGGAGCACTGAAGCTTTCTTT | TRBJ1-1 | TRBV7-9 | . | TRBD1
CASSPDKGEQFF | TGTGCCAGCTCACCAGACAAGGGAGAGCAGTTCTTC | TRBJ2-1 | TRBV18 | few | .
CASSLEGLGGELFF | TGTGCCAGCAGCTTAGAGGGGTTGGGCGGGGAGCTGTTTTTT | TRBJ2-2 | TRBV7-2 | . | .
CATSKGLINEQFF | TGTGCCACCAGTAAGGGCCTGATTAATGAGCAGTTCTTC | TRBJ2-1 | TRBV24-1 | . | .
CASSLETAGYTF | TGTGCCAGCAGTTTAGAGACCGCGGGCTACACCTTC | TRBJ1-2 | TRBV12-3/TRBV12-4 | . | .
CASSPGGVRPDTEAFF | TGCGCCAGCAGCCCCGGGGGGGTTCGTCCGGACACTGAAGCTTTCTTT | TRBJ1-1 | TRBV4-3 | . | .
CASSPLAGERTDTQYF | TGTGCCAGCAGCCCTTTAGCGGGGGAGCGGACAGATACGCAGTATTTT | TRBJ2-3 | TRBV3-1 | . | TRBD2
CSALTGLNSNEQFF | TGCAGCGCCCTTACTGGACTAAACTCCAATGAGCAGTTCTTC | TRBJ2-1 | TRBV29-1 | . | .
CASSLGGFSEQFF | TGTGCCAGCAGTTTGGGAGGGTTCAGTGAGCAGTTCTTC | TRBJ2-1 | TRBV28 | . | TRBD2
CASSSGSATNEKLFF | TGCGCCAGCAGCTCGGGGTCCGCAACTAATGAAAAACTGTTTTTT | TRBJ1-4 | TRBV5-1 | . | .
CASNLFGVGTDTQYF | TGTGCCAGCAACTTATTCGGGGTCGGCACAGATACGCAGTATTTT | TRBJ2-3 | TRBV7-9 | . | .